Listed here are 24 T cell receptor beta chains from one sample, sequenced in a study of cytomegalovirus exposure and HLA in healthy donors. Clones were read by immunoSEQ multiplex PCR, and TCRdb kept only the in-frame ones, dropping some. The table records 280,000 or so clones, around nine tenths of them present only once. The sample taken for sequencing was PBMCs. The source is a woman aged 18-35 years in good health and CMV-seronegative.

The genes are TRBV4-3 and TRBJ2-7; 7 bases align to TRBD1. This CDR3 contains 15 residues. Germline-derived CDR1 and CDR2 are LGHNA and YSLEER. The trim removed 1 base at V and 2 bases at J, leaving 5 bases unmatched. The CDR3 reads CASSQVFQGAYEQYF. For the CDR3, the DNA is TGCGCCAGCAGCCAAGTTTTTCAGGGGGCCTACGAGCAGTACTTC.

The chain is built from TRBV2 and TRBJ2-1; 12 bases agree with TRBD2. Trimming removed 8 bases from V and 7 bases from J; junction bases left unmatched: 9. This CDR3 has 15 amino acids. The germline gives CDR1 SNHLY, CDR2 FYNNEI. CDR3 in amino acids: CASGERTSGNNEQFF. The CDR3 DNA reads TGTGCCAGCGGCGAACGGACTAGCGGGAATAATGAGCAGTTCTTC.

V is TRBV14 and J is TRBJ1-1; tentative D call: TRBD1 (6 bases). CDR1 SGHDN and CDR2 FVKESK come from the germline V gene. Trimming removed 3 bases from V and 0 bases from J, with 17 bases in between. This CDR3 contains 17 residues. CDR3 nucleotide sequence: TGTGCCAGCAGCCACTTGCAGGGACACGCCATGAACACTGAAGCTTTCTTT. Protein product: CASSHLQGHAMNTEAFF.

This chain joins TRBV25-1 and TRBJ2-7, with D unclear. In germline, CDR1 is MGHDK, CDR2 SYGVNS. This CDR3 has 14 residues. V lost 4 bases to trimming and J lost 0 bases, with 10 bases between them. The CDR3 region is CASSAERSSYEQYF. The CDR3 DNA sequence: TGTGCCAGCAGTGCTGAACGGTCCTCCTACGAGCAGTACTTC.

The V call is TRBV27, the J call TRBJ2-7; D gene ambiguous. CDR1 and CDR2 (germline): MNHEY, SMNVEV (reference sequence). V lost 2 bases and J 2 bases, leaving 7 bases between the germline ends. The CDR3 is made up of 13 amino acids. CDR3 in DNA: TGTGCCAGCAGTTTAGGTTCAGCCTACGAGCAGTACTTC. Its protein product is CASSLGSAYEQYF.

The chain combines TRBV2 with TRBJ2-5; 7 nucleotides match TRBD2. V was pared by 1 base and J by 9 bases, with 11 bases of the junction left unmatched. The CDR3 has 15 residues. CDR1 and CDR2 from the germline V gene are SNHLY and FYNNEI. The CDR3 region is CASSEGLAVIRAQYF. In nucleotides, the CDR3 is TGTGCCAGCAGTGAAGGGCTAGCGGTGATCAGGGCCCAGTACTTC. The variable domain in full, completed from reference TRBV2 and TRBJ2-5, reads EPEVTQTPSHQVTQMGQEVILRCVPISNHLYFYWYRQILGQKVEFLVSFYNNEISEKSEIFDDQFSVERPDGSNFTLKIRSTKLEDSAMYFCASSEGLAVIRAQYFGPGTRLLVL.

This chain joins TRBV15 and TRBJ2-7; a possible D gene is TRBD1 (6 bases). Trimming cost V 3 bases and J 6 bases, with 15 bases left between them. The CDR3 contains 14 residues. Germline lookup yields CDR1 LNHNV and CDR2 YYDKDF (reference sequence). The CDR3, as DNA: TGTGCCACCAGCAGTGGTACAGGGCCTCTCGAGCAGTACTTC. It specifies CATSSGTGPLEQYF.

The gene calls are TRBV6-5 and TRBJ2-1; 12 nucleotides line up with TRBD2. Germline CDR1 and CDR2: MNHEY and SVGAGI. With 4 bases clipped from V and 8 bases from J, the junction kept 9 bases outside the gene matches. CDR3 size: 16 residues. In DNA, the CDR3 is TGTGCCAGCAGTTTACTTACTAGCGGGAGGTCCGATGAGCAGTTCTTC. Its protein product is CASSLLTSGRSDEQFF.

This chain links TRBV25-1 with TRBJ2-4; 12 bases fit TRBD1. After removal of 4 bases from V and 1 base from J, the junction contained 5 bases not matched to a gene. Germline V lookup: CDR1 MGHDK, CDR2 SYGVNS. The CDR3 totals 17 residues. The CDR3 DNA reads as TGTGCCAGCAGTGTTCCGGGACAGGGGGCGGCCAAAAACATTCAGTACTTC. Translating it yields CASSVPGQGAAKNIQYF.

The CDR3 is CASSSGDLSNQPQHF. The CDR3 DNA follows: TGTGCCAGCAGCTCGGGGGACCTTAGCAATCAGCCCCAGCATTTT. V and J are TRBV7-9 and TRBJ1-5; perhaps TRBD1 as D (5 bases). Germline CDR1 and CDR2: SEHNR and FQNEAQ (reference sequence). The ends were cut back, 4 bases at V and 0 bases at J, with 10 bases in the middle. This CDR3 contains 15 residues.

On this clone itself: Given a much more abundant clone one base away, this may be a read error. V and J are TRBV11-2 and TRBJ1-1; no definite D call. The CDR3 extends over 12 amino acids. The germline CDR1 and CDR2 sequences are SGHAT and FQNNGV. Trimming removed 5 bases from V and 5 bases from J, with 9 bases in between. CDR3 DNA sequence: TGTGCCAGCAGCCAAGGAGGAACTGAAGCTTTCTTT. The encoded protein is CASSQGGTEAFF.

The chain couples TRBV18 to TRBJ2-5; D possibly corresponds to TRBD1 (5 bases). The ends were cut back, 3 bases at V and 5 bases at J, with 16 bases in the middle. The CDR3 spans 15 residues. Germline V lookup: CDR1 KGHSH, CDR2 LQKENI. Written as DNA, the CDR3 is TGTGCCAGCTCACCTCACCGAACAGGTTTGGAGACCCAGTACTTC. This encodes CASSPHRTGLETQYF.

CDR3 amino acids: CASSRGGQNYGYTF. The CDR3 bases are TGTGCCAGCAGTCGTGGGGGACAGAACTATGGCTACACCTTC. The rearrangement links TRBV6-5 to TRBJ1-2; 7 bases align to TRBD1. With 5 bases clipped from V and 2 bases from J, the junction kept 5 bases outside the gene matches. Germline CDR1 MNHEY, CDR2 SVGAGI. This CDR3 has 14 amino acids.

The sample holds one count of this clone. This chain connects TRBV28 to TRBJ2-7; perhaps TRBD2 as D (6 bases). From germline, CDR1 is MDHEN and CDR2 SYDVKM. This CDR3 has 14 residues. Trimming removed 8 bases at V and 1 base at J, with 15 bases between. The CDR3 nucleotides are TGTGCCAGCGAAAACCCCGGGGGTTCCTACGAGCAGTACTTC. Protein sequence: CASENPGGSYEQYF.

CDR3 DNA: TGCGCCAGCACACTGACAGGGATCGGGCGAAACACCATATATTTT. It yields the protein CASTLTGIGRNTIYF. The rearrangement joins TRBV5-1 to TRBJ1-3; TRBD1 agrees at 7 bases. The CDR3 runs 15 residues. Trimming cost V 6 bases and J 5 bases; bases outside gene matches: 11. Looked up from germline, CDR1 is SGHRS and CDR2 is YFSETQ.

This clone was observed a single time. The chain combines TRBV6-1 with TRBJ1-5; 7 bases are a match to TRBD1. Germline V lookup: CDR1 MNHNS, CDR2 SASEGT. The CDR3 totals 15 residues. Trimming took 4 bases from V and 0 from J; bases not matched to a gene: 3. CDR3 coding DNA: TGTGCCAGCAGTGGACAGGGAGGTAGCAATCAGCCCCAGCATTTT. Its protein is CASSGQGGSNQPQHF.

J is TRBJ2-3 and V is TRBV30; 10 bases agree with TRBD1. Germline CDR1 GTSNPN, CDR2 SVGIG (reference sequence). J gave up 4 bases and V 5 bases, and 0 bases lay outside the gene matches. CDR3 length equals 12 residues. CDR3 amino acids: CAWGQGADTQYF. The CDR3 bases are TGTGCCTGGGGACAGGGGGCAGATACGCAGTATTTT.

The chain is built from TRBV28 and TRBJ2-2; possible D gene TRBD1, 6 bases. The CDR3 is 14 residues long. V lost 5 bases to trimming and J lost 2 bases, with 9 bases between them. Germline V lookup: CDR1 MDHEN, CDR2 SYDVKM. The CDR3 DNA follows: TGTGCCAGCAGTCTCAGGGGCAACACCGGGGAGCTGTTTTTT. This encodes CASSLRGNTGELFF.

This clone has more than one count but fewer than ten. The chain combines TRBV6-5 with TRBJ1-1; TRBD1 matches 7 bases. CDR3 size: 14 residues. CDR1 is MNHEY and CDR2 is SVGAGI in the germline V gene. V shed 6 bases and J 5 bases; nucleotides not matched to a gene: 9. CDR3 in DNA: TGTGCCAGCAGCCTCGGACAGGCGGGGACTGAAGCTTTCTTT. Translation: CASSLGQAGTEAFF.

This chain joins TRBV2 and TRBJ2-3; 7 bases line up with TRBD2. CDR3 length: 18 residues. Per the germline V gene, CDR1 is SNHLY and CDR2 is FYNNEI. Unmatched junction bases numbered 15, after V lost 6 bases and J lost 0 bases. As DNA, the CDR3 is TGTGCCAGCAGCCTACTAGCGATTCAAAGGGCCAGCACAGATACGCAGTATTTT. It encodes CASSLLAIQRASTDTQYF.

The chain links TRBV9 to TRBJ1-1; D not resolved. Germline CDR1 and CDR2: SGDLS and YYNGEE. The CDR3 is made up of 18 amino acids. V was pared by 1 base and J by 2 bases, with 21 bases between. Here the CDR3 reads CASSVSELPRRDNTEAFF. CDR3 in DNA: TGTGCCAGCAGCGTATCCGAATTACCTAGACGAGATAACACTGAAGCTTTCTTT.

At least ten counts were recorded for this clone. The V call is TRBV27, the J call TRBJ2-7, with 8 bases aligning to TRBD1. J gave up 4 bases and V 6 bases, and 8 bases lay outside the gene matches. This CDR3 is built from 14 residues. From germline, CDR1 is MNHEY and CDR2 SMNVEV (reference sequence). CDR3 coding DNA: TGTGCCAGCAGGACCCGGGACAGGCCTTACGAGCAGTACTTC. This sequence encodes CASRTRDRPYEQYF.

The CDR3: CASSPWTGVHEQYF. Written as DNA, the CDR3 is TGTGCCAGCTCACCCTGGACAGGGGTCCACGAGCAGTACTTC. The chain is built from TRBV18 and TRBJ2-7; 9 nucleotides match TRBD1. From germline, CDR1 is KGHSH and CDR2 LQKENI. This CDR3 contains 14 residues. With 3 bases clipped from V and 5 bases from J, the junction kept 5 bases outside the gene matches. The complete variable domain, with remaining parts taken from reference TRBV18 and TRBJ2-7, reads NAGVMQNPRHLVRRRGQEARLRCSPMKGHSHVYWYRQLPEEGLKFMVYLQKENIIDESGMPKERFSAEFPKEGPSILRIQQVVRGDSAAYFCASSPWTGVHEQYFGPGTRLTVT.

This clone was counted between two and nine times. The CDR3 coding sequence is TGTGCCAGCAGTTCATTCCGGGAAGCTTTCTTT. The encoded protein is CASSSFREAFF. The chain joins TRBV27 to TRBJ1-1; D is unclear. The germline V gene has CDR1 MNHEY and CDR2 SMNVEV (reference sequence). The CDR3 has 11 amino acids. Trimming pared 4 bases from V and 8 bases from J, leaving 8 bases between.